These T cell receptor beta chains were read from a single sample in a study of siplizumab effects on memory and regulatory T cells. TCRdb's table, derived via immunoSEQ multiplex PCR, lists solely in-frame clones and lacks some. This sample has about 110,000 clones, with about 90% found just once. Sequences were obtained from Tregs sorted from blood. Receptors were obtained from a human donor in good health. Each CDR3 is given with its conserved first and last residue. A D gene is named only where the DNA matches it firmly. Size tells how often a clone was seen (once, few, many) or the class of an expanded clone, and some rows leave it out.

clone_size j_call cdr3_length d_call v_call cdr3_aa cdr3_nt
. TRBJ1-1 15 . TRBV5-1 CASSMGHFMNTEAFF TGCGCCAGCAGCATGGGACATTTCATGAACACTGAAGCTTTCTTT
. TRBJ2-7 12 TRBD1 TRBV7-9 CASNVQGGEQYF TGTGCCAGCAACGTACAGGGGGGTGAGCAGTACTTC
. TRBJ1-2 14 . TRBV6-1 CASSQGGPWHGYTF TGTGCCAGCAGTCAAGGGGGTCCATGGCATGGCTACACCTTC
. TRBJ1-1 13 . TRBV9 CASSVAVRSEAFF TGTGCCAGCAGCGTAGCGGTACGGAGTGAAGCTTTCTTT
. TRBJ2-7 15 TRBD2 TRBV7-9 CASSPPSGVSYEQYF TGTGCCAGCAGCCCGCCTAGCGGGGTCTCCTACGAGCAGTACTTC
once TRBJ2-7 15 TRBD1 TRBV5-1 CASSFTGTGGYEQYF TGCGCCAGCAGCTTTACCGGGACAGGCGGGTACGAGCAGTACTTC
. TRBJ2-1 13 . TRBV5-1 CASMRGPGNEQFF TGCGCCAGCATGCGGGGGCCGGGGAATGAGCAGTTCTTC
. TRBJ2-3 14 . TRBV6-1 CASGTRGGTDTQYF TGTGCCAGCGGGACGAGGGGCGGTACAGATACGCAGTATTTT
. TRBJ2-3 16 TRBD2 TRBV7-2 CASSLIGGGAGDTQYF TGTGCCAGCAGCTTAATAGGCGGGGGGGCAGGAGATACGCAGTATTTT
. TRBJ2-6 15 . TRBV18 CASSPGGSGANVLTF TGTGCCAGCTCACCAGGGGGGTCAGGGGCCAACGTCCTGACTTTC
. TRBJ1-1 14 TRBD1 TRBV19 CASSIWGQGKEAFF TGTGCCAGTAGTATTTGGGGACAGGGGAAAGAGGCTTTCTTT
. TRBJ2-7 15 TRBD2 TRBV5-4 CASSLDGGSRYEQYF TGTGCCAGCAGCTTGGACGGCGGGAGTAGATACGAGCAGTACTTC
. TRBJ1-1 13 TRBD1 TRBV11-2 CASSQDRGPLAFF TGTGCCAGCAGCCAAGACAGGGGTCCGTTGGCTTTCTTT
. TRBJ2-1 15 . TRBV6-1 CASSGSPLLYNEQFF TGTGCCAGCAGCGGGTCCCCGTTACTTTACAATGAGCAGTTCTTC
. TRBJ2-7 15 TRBD1 TRBV11-2 CASSALTGIKYEQYF TGTGCCAGCAGCGCACTGACAGGGATAAAATACGAGCAGTACTTC
. TRBJ1-1 14 TRBD1 TRBV10-3 CAISSRGPNTEAFF TGTGCCATCAGTTCCAGGGGGCCGAACACTGAAGCTTTCTTT
. TRBJ2-5 16 . TRBV9 CASSAALQGIQETQYF TGTGCCAGCAGCGCCGCTCTTCAGGGGATCCAAGAGACCCAGTACTTC
once TRBJ1-2 15 . TRBV5-1 CASSLGTVPGNGYTF TGCGCCAGCAGCCTCGGGACCGTCCCAGGGAATGGCTACACCTTC
. TRBJ1-5 14 . TRBV6-6 CASSKRQDNQPQHF TGTGCCAGCAGTAAGAGACAGGACAATCAGCCCCAGCATTTT
. TRBJ1-2 13 TRBD1 TRBV5-4 CASSRDSNYGYTF TGTGCCAGCAGCAGGGACAGTAACTATGGCTACACCTTC
. TRBJ2-7 15 TRBD1 TRBV5-5 CASSLVGTVMYEQYF TGTGCCAGCAGCTTGGTCGGGACAGTGATGTACGAGCAGTACTTC
. TRBJ2-7 16 TRBD1 TRBV7-3 CASSLFGPQGAYEQYF TGTGCCAGCAGCTTATTTGGCCCCCAGGGGGCCTACGAGCAGTACTTC
. TRBJ1-3 12 . TRBV2 CASSGWGNTIYF TGTGCCAGCAGTGGGTGGGGAAACACCATATATTTT
. TRBJ2-1 15 . TRBV18 CASSPVPGTYNEQFF TGTGCCAGCTCACCAGTACCCGGGACATACAATGAGCAGTTCTTC
. TRBJ1-6 18 . TRBV7-9 CASSREQGFLSYNSPLHF TGTGCCAGCAGCCGCGAGCAGGGGTTTCTTTCCTATAATTCACCCCTCCACTTT
. TRBJ1-2 16 . TRBV19 CASSAQGKPTGDGYTF TGTGCCAGTAGTGCCCAGGGAAAGCCAACTGGGGATGGCTACACCTTC
. TRBJ1-1 14 . TRBV18 CASSPSEGNTEAFF TGTGCCAGCTCACCGTCTGAGGGGAACACTGAAGCTTTCTTT
. TRBJ1-1 15 . TRBV18 CASSPPWGLTGEAFF TGTGCCAGCTCACCCCCCTGGGGCCTGACGGGTGAAGCTTTCTTT
. TRBJ1-1 12 TRBD1 TRBV6-6 CASRTGWTEAFF TGTGCCAGCAGGACAGGGTGGACTGAAGCTTTCTTT
. TRBJ2-7 15 TRBD1 TRBV7-2 CASSLGTGESYEQYF TGTGCCAGCAGCTTAGGGACAGGGGAGTCCTACGAGCAGTACTTC
once TRBJ2-3 19 TRBD2 TRBV19 CASSIRQALLAGSTDTQYF TGTGCCAGTAGTATAAGACAGGCTCTACTAGCGGGGAGTACAGATACGCAGTATTTT
. TRBJ1-4 13 . TRBV6-6 CASSWLVGEKLFF TGTGCCAGTTCCTGGCTAGTCGGGGAAAAACTGTTTTTT
. TRBJ2-3 16 TRBD2 TRBV18 CASSPVSGSNPDTQYF TGTGCCAGCTCACCCGTTAGCGGGTCGAACCCAGATACGCAGTATTTT
. TRBJ1-2 12 . TRBV28 CASSLRGYGYTF TGTGCCAGCAGTTTGAGGGGGTATGGCTACACCTTC
once TRBJ1-1 10 . TRBV7-9 CASSRAEAFF TGTGCCAGCAGCCGTGCTGAAGCTTTCTTT
. TRBJ2-6 16 . TRBV18 CASSPPSLAGANVLTF TGTGCCAGCTCACCACCTTCTCTTGCTGGGGCCAACGTCCTGACTTTC
. TRBJ1-1 13 . TRBV2 CASQPQGVGGAFF TGTGCCAGCCAGCCACAAGGAGTTGGGGGAGCTTTCTTT